This passage covers 32 T cell receptor beta chains from one sample sequenced in a study of cytomegalovirus exposure and HLA in healthy donors. Researchers ran the PCR with 60 Vbeta and 13 Jbeta primers. The method was immunoSEQ multiplex PCR; TCRdb's version includes in-frame clones alone and lacks a portion of them. The data hold about 110,000 clones, with around 77% observed a single time. Input material: PBMCs. The receptors come from a woman aged 25 to 39 in good health and CMV-seropositive.

The CDR3 here is CASSLLSVHGNQPQHF. The DNA for the CDR3 is TGTGCCAGCAGTTTATTGAGTGTCCATGGCAATCAGCCCCAGCATTTT. V and J are TRBV27 and TRBJ1-5; no clear D. Per germline, CDR1 MNHEY and CDR2 SMNVEV (reference sequence). The CDR3 is 16 amino acids. V gave up 1 base and J gave up 2 bases, with 12 bases separating them.

The V and J genes are TRBV30 and TRBJ1-6; D might be TRBD1 (5 bases). Germline lookup yields CDR1 GTSNPN and CDR2 SVGIG (reference sequence). The ends were cut back, 4 bases at V and 0 bases at J, with 10 bases in the middle. The CDR3 is 15 amino acids. The CDR3 DNA follows: TGTGCCTGGATTGCCGACAGCTCCTATAATTCACCCCTCCACTTT. Translating it yields CAWIADSSYNSPLHF.

About this clone: Other DNA sequences in this sample translate to the same CDR3. The J gene is TRBJ2-7, the V gene TRBV5-1; 11 positions agree with TRBD2. The CDR3 length is 16 residues. Germline lookup yields CDR1 SGHRS and CDR2 YFSETQ. V lost 6 bases to trimming and J lost 7 bases; unmatched junction nucleotides: 15. CDR3 in amino acids: CASTYGGGTSGGEQYF. The CDR3 DNA follows: TGCGCCAGCACGTACGGAGGGGGGACTAGCGGTGGTGAGCAGTACTTC.

This chain uses TRBV7-8 with TRBJ2-1, with no clear D. V lost 8 bases, J lost 7 bases, and 9 bases lay in between. Germline V gene sequence: CDR1 SGHVS, CDR2 FQNEAQ. The CDR3 is made up of 11 amino acids. CDR3 loop: CASLDSNEQFF. Here the CDR3 DNA reads TGTGCCAGCCTTGACTCTAATGAGCAGTTCTTC.

The chain has TRBV4-2 and TRBJ2-7, with 10 bases identical to TRBD2. Germline V lookup: CDR1 LGHNA, CDR2 YNFKEQ. The CDR3 length is 15 residues. The ends lost 6 bases at V and 7 bases at J; junction bases unmatched: 12. The CDR3: CASSYEAGGLIEQYF. CDR3 DNA sequence: TGTGCCAGCAGTTACGAAGCGGGGGGGCTGATAGAGCAGTACTTC.

The chain has TRBV4-1 and TRBJ2-7; 10 bases line up with TRBD2. CDR1 is MGHRA, CDR2 YSYEKL, per germline. V dropped 3 bases and J dropped 5; count of bases not matched to a gene: 10. The CDR3 extends over 16 amino acids. In nucleotides, the CDR3 is TGCGCCAGCAGCCACCGCCTAGCGGGAGTAAGGGACGAGCAGTACTTC. Translated, it gives CASSHRLAGVRDEQYF.

This sequence joins TRBV6-5 and TRBJ2-7; the D gene is possibly TRBD2 (5 bases). The ends were cut back, 3 bases at V and 0 bases at J, with 9 bases in the middle. The germline CDR1 and CDR2 sequences are MNHEY and SVGAGI. This CDR3 has 14 amino acids. The CDR3 spells CASSYYGVSYEQYF. In DNA, the CDR3 is TGTGCCAGCAGTTATTACGGGGTCTCCTACGAGCAGTACTTC.

V usage is TRBV27 and J usage is TRBJ1-1, with 8 bases fitting TRBD1. The V gene end was trimmed by 6 bases and the J gene end by 4 bases; junction bases not matched to a gene: 13. Germline lookup yields CDR1 MNHEY and CDR2 SMNVEV (reference sequence). CDR3 length: 16 residues. For the CDR3, the DNA is TGTGCCAGCAGCCCAGGACAGGGTAAGGGCGGCACTGAAGCTTTCTTT. Translating it yields CASSPGQGKGGTEAFF.

The rearrangement links TRBV10-1 to TRBJ1-1; a weak D match, TRBD1 (6 bases). Germline assignment: CDR1 WNHNN and CDR2 SYGVQD (reference sequence). V shed 6 bases and J shed 3 bases, with 11 bases lying between them. The CDR3 runs to 13 residues. The CDR3 loop reads CASSYREHTEAFF. Written as DNA, the CDR3 is TGCGCCAGCAGCTACAGGGAGCACACTGAAGCTTTCTTT.

Only one count was recorded for this clone. The chain joins TRBV7-2 to TRBJ1-3; possibly TRBD1 for D (5 bases). Trimming took off 6 bases at V and 2 bases at J, with 14 bases between the two ends. This CDR3 spans 15 amino acids. Germline lookup yields CDR1 SGHTA and CDR2 FQGNSA. CDR3 bases: TGTGCCAGCAGACCAACCGGGGGAGCTGGAAACACCATATATTTT. This codes for CASRPTGGAGNTIYF.

The gene calls are TRBV29-1 and TRBJ1-1; the D is unclear. Trimming left V 8 bases short and J 2 bases short, with 12 bases between. Germline CDR1 is SQVTM and CDR2 is ANQGSEA. CDR3 length equals 12 residues. The CDR3 is CSTTAVNTEAFF. The CDR3 DNA reads as TGCAGCACCACGGCGGTTAACACTGAAGCTTTCTTT.

This sequence joins TRBV13 and TRBJ2-3; D remains unclear. The ends were cut back, 0 bases at V and 4 bases at J, with 14 bases in the middle. Germline V gene lookup returns CDR1 PRHDT and CDR2 FYEKMQ (reference sequence). The CDR3 length is 16 residues. CDR3 loop: CASSLGLAGPADTQYF. CDR3 in DNA: TGTGCCAGCAGCTTAGGTTTGGCAGGCCCGGCAGATACGCAGTATTTT.

The chain carries TRBV5-1 and TRBJ2-1; TRBD1 matches 10 bases. Germline values: CDR1 SGHRS, CDR2 YFSETQ. The CDR3 covers 14 residues. The junction had 6 bases not matched to a gene; V was cut back by 4 bases and J by 8 bases. CDR3 region: CASSPGQGLDEQFF. DNA of the CDR3: TGCGCCAGCAGCCCGGGACAGGGGTTGGATGAGCAGTTCTTC.

The chain has TRBV6-1 and TRBJ1-1, with a possible D match to TRBD1 (5 bases). There are 14 residues in the CDR3. V lost 8 bases, J lost 4 bases, and 17 bases lay in between. Germline CDR1 MNHNS, CDR2 SASEGT. CDR3 amino acids: CASGTGIMVTEAFF. The CDR3 DNA is TGTGCCAGCGGGACTGGGATTATGGTCACTGAAGCTTTCTTT.

The chain couples TRBV7-9 to TRBJ2-7; 9 bases align to TRBD1. J gave up 2 bases and V 6 bases, and 8 bases lay outside the gene matches. The CDR3 consists of 15 residues. Germline V gene sequence: CDR1 SEHNR, CDR2 FQNEAQ (reference sequence). DNA for the CDR3: TGTGCCAGCAGAACCGGGACAGGGCCAACCTACGAGCAGTACTTC. This translates into CASRTGTGPTYEQYF.

The V call is TRBV6-1, the J call TRBJ2-7; D is perhaps TRBD2 (5 bases). The CDR3 has 14 residues. Germline values: CDR1 MNHNS, CDR2 SASEGT. The V and J ends lost 5 bases and 9 bases respectively, with 20 bases between them. CDR3 protein: CASSLGRKDYPQYF. The DNA for the CDR3 is TGTGCCAGCAGTCTAGGCAGGAAAGACTACCCGCAGTACTTC.

The CDR3 loop is CAISERQAYGYTF. Written as DNA, the CDR3 is TGTGCCATCAGTGAGAGGCAGGCCTATGGCTACACCTTC. The chain links TRBV10-3 to TRBJ1-2; D is ambiguous. There are 13 residues in the CDR3. Trimming removed 2 bases at V and 4 bases at J, with 8 bases between. Per germline, CDR1 ENHRY and CDR2 SYGVKD.

The chain recombines TRBV30 with TRBJ2-7, with 8 bases identical to TRBD1. After removal of 1 base from V and 2 bases from J, the junction contained 10 bases not matched to a gene. Germline values: CDR1 GTSNPN, CDR2 SVGIG (reference sequence). The CDR3 is 16 amino acids. CDR3: CAWSAALGQGTYEQYF. The DNA for the CDR3 is TGTGCCTGGAGTGCTGCCCTCGGACAGGGAACCTACGAGCAGTACTTC.

This clone has a handful of counts. CDR3 in DNA: TGTGCCACCAGCAGAGATTTCAGGCCTGAAGAAGCTTTCTTT. Its translation is CATSRDFRPEEAFF. The chain is built from TRBV15 and TRBJ1-1, with D hard to call. V was shortened by 0 bases and J by 8 bases, with 13 bases between the two germline ends. CDR1 and CDR2 from the germline V gene are LNHNV and YYDKDF (reference sequence). This CDR3 is built from 14 residues.

The CDR3 DNA reads as TGCGCCACCAACCCGGGGGGGTTTGGCACTGAAGCTTTCTTT. This encodes CATNPGGFGTEAFF. The chain links TRBV23-1 to TRBJ1-1; possible D gene TRBD1, 5 bases. TRBV23-1 is filed as an ORF, its function uncertain. Trimming removed 10 bases at V and 4 bases at J, with 19 bases between. The CDR3 loop spans 14 amino acids.

This chain connects TRBV6-5 to TRBJ1-6; no definite D call. Germline V gene lookup returns CDR1 MNHEY and CDR2 SVGAGI. This CDR3 is 14 amino acids long. V lost 6 bases and J 9 bases, leaving 15 bases between the germline ends. In nucleotides, the CDR3 is TGTGCCAGCAGCACCCGGGTAATCGGTTCACCCCTCCACTTT. This sequence encodes CASSTRVIGSPLHF.

The V call is TRBV7-9, the J call TRBJ1-4, with D perhaps TRBD1 (5 bases). This CDR3 comprises 14 residues. Germline V gene lookup returns CDR1 SEHNR and CDR2 FQNEAQ (reference sequence). Trimming left V 6 bases short and J 6 bases short, with 14 bases between. This CDR3 reads CASSLTGGYEKLFF. The CDR3 nucleotides read TGTGCCAGCAGTCTCACGGGGGGGTATGAAAAACTGTTTTTT.

This clone was observed once. The J gene is TRBJ1-2, the V gene TRBV5-1, with 8 positions matching TRBD1. The CDR3 extends over 13 amino acids. Per the germline V gene, CDR1 is SGHRS and CDR2 is YFSETQ. Trimming at V came to 3 bases and at J to 6 bases, leaving 4 bases not matched to a gene. CDR3 nucleotides: TGCGCCAGCAGCTCGACAGGGGTGAATGGCTACACCTTC. Its protein product is CASSSTGVNGYTF.

This clone was seen only a few times. This chain uses TRBV7-9 with TRBJ2-1; TRBD2 matches at 12 bases. The CDR3 is made up of 19 amino acids. Per germline, CDR1 SEHNR and CDR2 FQNEAQ (reference sequence). Unmatched junction bases numbered 12, after V lost 6 bases and J lost 0 bases. CDR3 loop: CASSLGTSGLTSSYNEQFF. The CDR3 DNA reads as TGTGCCAGCAGTCTCGGGACTAGCGGGTTGACTAGCTCCTACAATGAGCAGTTCTTC.

The J gene is TRBJ1-6, the V gene TRBV9; TRBD1 matches 9 bases. The V gene's germline CDR1 is SGDLS and CDR2 YYNGEE. The V gene end was trimmed by 4 bases and the J gene end by 7 bases; junction bases not matched to a gene: 12. CDR3 length equals 17 residues. The CDR3 DNA sequence: TGTGCCAGCAGCTCCCTGAATCCGACAGGGGGAAATTCACCCCTCCACTTT. As protein: CASSSLNPTGGNSPLHF.

This clone appeared once. V usage is TRBV28 and J usage is TRBJ2-5; 9 bases are shared with TRBD2. CDR1 and CDR2 (germline): MDHEN, SYDVKM. This CDR3 has 17 amino acids. V lost 5 bases, J lost 5 bases, and 15 bases stayed unmatched. Here the CDR3 DNA reads TGTGCCAGCAGTCCGCTAAAGCCCAGCGGGAGGCTGGAGACCCAGTACTTC. Translated, it gives CASSPLKPSGRLETQYF.

V gene TRBV19 combines with J gene TRBJ2-7; TRBD2 agrees at 11 bases. The CDR3 has 15 amino acids. Germline CDR1 and CDR2: LNHDA and SQIVND (reference sequence). J was trimmed by 4 bases and V by 4 bases; bases with no gene match: 6. The CDR3 nucleotides read TGTGCCAGTAGTACCTTAGCGGGAGGGCCGTACGAGCAGTACTTC. The encoded protein is CASSTLAGGPYEQYF.

The genes are TRBV11-1 and TRBJ1-1, with D tentatively TRBD1 (5 bases). This CDR3 comprises 12 residues. V was pared by 6 bases and J by 8 bases, with 13 bases between. The germline CDR1 and CDR2 sequences are SGHAT and FQDESV (reference sequence). The CDR3 reads CASSRDFSEAFF. The CDR3 DNA reads TGTGCCAGCAGTAGGGACTTCTCGGAAGCTTTCTTT. The whole variable domain, remainder taken from reference TRBV11-1 and TRBJ1-1, is EAEVAQSPRYKITEKSQAVAFWCDPISGHATLYWYRQILGQGPELLVQFQDESVVDDSQLPKDRFSAERLKGVDSTLKIQPAELGDSAMYLCASSRDFSEAFFGQGTRLTVV.

This chain links TRBV6-5 with TRBJ1-2; 9 nucleotides match TRBD1. Germline V CDR1 and CDR2: MNHEY, SVGAGI. This CDR3 is 15 amino acids long. Unmatched junction bases numbered 9, after V lost 6 bases and J lost 4 bases. The CDR3 DNA reads TGTGCCAGCAGCTCTAGGACAGGGGTGGGCTATGGCTACACCTTC. Its translation: CASSSRTGVGYGYTF.

The chain recombines TRBV7-9 with TRBJ1-1; maybe TRBD1 (5 bases). Trimming pared 5 bases from V and 12 bases from J, leaving 13 bases between. This CDR3 spans 11 amino acids. Germline V CDR1 and CDR2: SEHNR, FQNEAQ (reference sequence). The CDR3 sequence: CASSPAGEPFF. In DNA, the CDR3 is TGTGCCAGCAGCCCCGCGGGGGAGCCTTTCTTT. The full variable domain, completed using reference TRBV7-9 and TRBJ1-1, is DTGVSQNPRHKITKRGQNVTFRCDPISEHNRLYWYRQTLGQGPEFLTYFQNEAQLEKSRLLSDRFSAERPKGSFSTLEIQRTEQGDSAMYLCASSPAGEPFFGQGTRLTVV.

The count of this clone is one. This sequence joins TRBV10-3 and TRBJ2-2, with TRBD1 matching over 7 bases. The CDR3 length is 13 residues. CDR1 ENHRY and CDR2 SYGVKD come from the germline V gene. Trimming removed 7 bases from V and 6 bases from J; junction bases left unmatched: 5. CDR3 protein: CAIIETGSGELFF. The CDR3 coding sequence is TGTGCCATCATCGAGACAGGGTCCGGGGAGCTGTTTTTT.

The chain combines TRBV12-5 with TRBJ2-1; TRBD1 aligns across 8 bases. V lost 5 bases and J lost 4; bases outside the gene matches: 10. Germline CDR1 LGHNT, CDR2 FRNRAP. This CDR3 is built from 16 residues. The CDR3 loop is CASGGIGQGWYNEQFF. The DNA of the CDR3 is TGTGCTAGTGGTGGAATCGGACAGGGTTGGTACAATGAGCAGTTCTTC. Using reference TRBV12-5 and TRBJ2-1 for the parts outside the CDR3, the full variable domain is DARVTQTPRHKVTEMGQEVTMRCQPILGHNTVFWYRQTMMQGLELLAYFRNRAPLDDSGMPKDRFSAEMPDATLATLKIQPSEPRDSAVYFCASGGIGQGWYNEQFFGPGTRLTVL.